These 20 T cell receptor beta chains share one sample of origin, sequenced in a study of cytomegalovirus exposure and HLA in healthy donors (dated by TCRdb to between 2016 and 2019). The library relied on the immunoSEQ multiplex PCR assay. For the multiplex PCR, a mixture combining 60 forward primers for TCR Vbeta segments and 13 reverse primers for TCR Jbeta segments was used. In TCRdb, the immuneACCESS table is reduced to in-frame sequences with V and J assigned. These tables do not hold every clone; where another copy was compared, an unresolved V gene accounts for under half, and the others remain unexplained. This sample's table carries 130,000 or so clones. The ten biggest clones cover around 2.2% of the sample. Specimen: PBMCs. These receptors all come from a woman between 18 and 29 years old in good health and CMV-seronegative.

V gene TRBV7-8 combines with J gene TRBJ2-3; TRBD1 might be the D (6 bases). This CDR3 spans 17 amino acids. The V and J ends lost 1 base and 6 bases respectively, with 20 bases between them. Germline CDR1 is SGHVS and CDR2 is FQNEAQ. CDR3 DNA sequence: TGTGCCAGCAGCTTAGTCGAAATGTGGGGGCGTGCCGATACGCAGTATTTT. It specifies CASSLVEMWGRADTQYF.

This chain joins TRBV6-5 and TRBJ2-7, with D uncertain. CDR1 is MNHEY, CDR2 SVGAGI, per germline. CDR3 length: 15 residues. Trimming cost V 2 bases and J 3 bases, with 14 bases left between them. The CDR3 DNA is TGTGCCAGCAGTTACGTACAGAGCCCCAACTACGAGCAGTACTTC. It codes for CASSYVQSPNYEQYF.

V is TRBV10-1 and J is TRBJ1-2, with 9 positions matching TRBD1. CDR1 and CDR2 (germline): WNHNN, SYGVQD (reference sequence). This CDR3 contains 14 residues. V trimming: 3 bases; J trimming: 8 bases; junction bases outside the gene matches: 7. CDR3 loop: CASSETGTGRGYTF. The CDR3 DNA sequence: TGCGCCAGCAGTGAAACCGGGACAGGGCGAGGCTACACCTTC.

V usage is TRBV19 and J usage is TRBJ1-1, with D unresolved. This CDR3 contains 13 residues. The V end was cut by 5 bases, the J end by 1 base, with 8 bases between. CDR1 and CDR2 (germline): LNHDA, SQIVND (reference sequence). The CDR3: CASSSQRNTEAFF. The CDR3 DNA sequence: TGTGCCAGTAGTTCACAGAGGAACACTGAAGCTTTCTTT.

The chain is built from TRBV19 and TRBJ2-1; D may be TRBD2 (5 bases). Per the germline V gene, CDR1 is LNHDA and CDR2 is SQIVND (reference sequence). The CDR3 is 14 residues long. V lost 10 bases and J lost 10, with 23 bases in between. This chain's CDR3 is CATQSGIQTGEQFF. As DNA, the CDR3 is TGTGCCACTCAGTCGGGGATCCAAACCGGGGAGCAGTTCTTC.

This rearrangement joins TRBV7-2 to TRBJ2-1; 12 positions match TRBD2. The CDR3 loop spans 15 amino acids. V was pared by 7 bases and J by 8 bases, with 9 bases of the junction left unmatched. Per the germline V gene, CDR1 is SGHTA and CDR2 is FQGNSA. CDR3 in DNA: TGTGCCAGCAAATTTCAGACTAGCGGGGGCGATGAGCAGTTCTTC. This encodes CASKFQTSGGDEQFF.

The rearrangement links TRBV5-1 to TRBJ1-3; D unclear. Germline CDR1 is SGHRS and CDR2 is YFSETQ. This CDR3 region has 16 residues. V lost 0 bases, J lost 0 bases, and 10 bases lay in between. CDR3 bases: TGCGCCAGCAGCTTGGGGCAGTTCGACTCTGGAAACACCATATATTTT. Protein product: CASSLGQFDSGNTIYF.

V is TRBV2 and J is TRBJ2-2; D possibly corresponds to TRBD2 (6 bases). The CDR3 has 13 residues. The germline V gene has CDR1 SNHLY and CDR2 FYNNEI. The ends were cut back, 6 bases at V and 4 bases at J, with 9 bases in the middle. CDR3 loop: CASRGGVTGELFF. CDR3 DNA: TGTGCCAGCAGGGGGGGTGTCACCGGGGAGCTGTTTTTT.

The chain recombines TRBV30 with TRBJ1-2, with D maybe TRBD1 (5 bases). This CDR3 is 13 amino acids long. V was clipped by 4 bases and J by 1 base, with 10 bases between them. Germline V gene data show CDR1 as GTSNPN and CDR2 as SVGIG (reference sequence). CDR3 in DNA: TGTGCCTGGACCGGGACTTTTAACTATGGCTACACCTTC. Translated: CAWTGTFNYGYTF.

Here the CDR3 DNA reads TGTGCCAGCAGCCGGACAGGGAATGAGCAGTTCTTC. Its translation: CASSRTGNEQFF. V usage is TRBV28 and J usage is TRBJ2-1, with 8 bases identical to TRBD1. This CDR3 is 12 amino acids long. Germline values: CDR1 MDHEN, CDR2 SYDVKM. Trimming removed 6 bases from V and 7 bases from J; junction bases left unmatched: 2.

V gene TRBV13 combines with J gene TRBJ2-2; D ambiguous. CDR1 and CDR2 from the germline V gene are PRHDT and FYEKMQ (reference sequence). V was pared by 4 bases and J by 7 bases, with 19 bases between. The CDR3 loop spans 16 amino acids. The CDR3 DNA reads TGTGCCAGCAGCTCGTCTTTGTTGAGGAGCTTCGGGGAGCTGTTTTTT. Translated: CASSSSLLRSFGELFF.

The rearrangement uses TRBV7-2 and TRBJ2-7; possibly TRBD2 for D (6 bases). The CDR3 runs 15 residues. Trimming removed 5 bases at V and 5 bases at J, with 19 bases between. Per the germline V gene, CDR1 is SGHTA and CDR2 is FQGNSA. The CDR3 DNA reads as TGTGCCAGCAGCCCGGGAGCGGCCGCGAGGAACGAGCAGTACGTC. This encodes CASSPGAAARNEQYV.

The rearrangement uses TRBV9 and TRBJ1-1; D may be TRBD1 (5 bases). V was shortened by 0 bases and J by 5 bases, with 11 bases between the two germline ends. The V gene's germline CDR1 is SGDLS and CDR2 YYNGEE. The CDR3 covers 14 residues. CDR3 nucleotide sequence: TGTGCCAGCAGCGTAGGACAGAGTGGGACTGAAGCTTTCTTT. Translated: CASSVGQSGTEAFF.

V is TRBV11-3 and J is TRBJ2-2, with 13 positions matching TRBD2. Per germline, CDR1 SGHNT and CDR2 YENEEA. Trimming at V came to 5 bases and at J to 7 bases, leaving 10 bases not matched to a gene. The CDR3 is 17 amino acids. In DNA, the CDR3 is TGTGCCAGCAGCCAGGGACTAGCGGGGCCGGCCAGCGGGGAGCTGTTTTTT. The encoded protein is CASSQGLAGPASGELFF.

CDR3 in amino acids: CASSRGYEQYV. The CDR3 nucleotides read TGTGCCAGCAGCAGGGGTTACGAGCAGTACGTC. The chain joins TRBV5-8 to TRBJ2-7; weak D call: TRBD1 (5 bases). With 4 bases removed from V and 4 bases from J, the gap between germline ends came to 6 bases. The CDR3 is made up of 11 amino acids. CDR1 and CDR2 from the germline V gene are SGHTS and YDEGEE.

This chain uses TRBV5-1 with TRBJ2-5; tentative D call: TRBD1 (5 bases). The CDR3 is 13 residues long. V gave up 4 bases and J gave up 5 bases, with 12 bases separating them. Germline CDR1 SGHRS, CDR2 YFSETQ. The CDR3 loop reads CASSHQGSETQYF. CDR3 in DNA: TGCGCCAGCAGCCACCAGGGTTCGGAGACCCAGTACTTC.

The V gene is TRBV19, the J gene TRBJ1-2; TRBD1 matches 9 bases. Germline CDR1 LNHDA, CDR2 SQIVND (reference sequence). The V segment lost 0 bases and the J segment 4 bases; nucleotides outside the gene matches: 3. The CDR3 consists of 15 residues. This CDR3 reads CASSIEMTGGYGYTF. The CDR3 region has the DNA TGTGCCAGTAGTATAGAGATGACAGGGGGCTATGGCTACACCTTC.

The V gene is TRBV18, the J gene TRBJ2-7; possibly TRBD1 for D (6 bases). This CDR3 region has 14 residues. Between the trimmed V and J ends, which lost 4 bases and 7 bases, there was a span of 17 bases. Germline V gene data show CDR1 as KGHSH and CDR2 as LQKENI. The CDR3 sequence: CASSQRQDPNEQYF. The CDR3 coding sequence is TGTGCCAGCTCACAAAGACAGGACCCCAATGAGCAGTACTTC.

The V and J genes are TRBV11-3 and TRBJ1-5, with unresolved D. There are 10 residues in the CDR3. V was shortened by 5 bases and J by 9 bases, with 5 bases between the two germline ends. The germline CDR1 and CDR2 sequences are SGHNT and YENEEA. The CDR3 bases are TGTGCCAGCAGCCCGGGGCCCCAGCATTTT. Encoded protein: CASSPGPQHF. The entire variable domain, with the rest obtained from reference TRBV11-3 and TRBJ1-5, is as follows: EAGVVQSPRYKIIEKKQPVAFWCNPISGHNTLYWYLQNLGQGPELLIRYENEEAVDDSQLPKDRFSAERLKGVDSTLKIQPAELGDSAVYLCASSPGPQHFGDGTRLSIL.

The rearrangement links TRBV7-2 to TRBJ1-2; the D gene is possibly TRBD1 (5 bases). In germline, CDR1 is SGHTA, CDR2 FQGNSA. The CDR3 length is 15 residues. V lost 5 bases and J 1 base, leaving 14 bases between the germline ends. The CDR3 nucleotides are TGTGCCAGCAGCCTGAGCCCCAGGGATAACTATGGCTACACCTTC. Translation: CASSLSPRDNYGYTF.